This T cell receptor (beta chain) comes out of a study of blood T cell repertoires in COVID-19. Study at large: Acute and convalescent COVID-19 specimens originated in the United States, Italy and Spain. In each case, the material was cDNA or gDNA derived from T cells, B-cell-depleted T cells, or PBMCs.

Original processing methods: Estimation of nucleated cell counts was performed using reference gene primer amplification. The table came from immunoSEQ multiplex PCR; TCRdb's copy has only in-frame clones and leaves some out. V, J and clone size were drawn from that table, and D and trimming were deduced from the DNA. The profile covers approximately 200,000 clones, with around 83% appearing a single time and approximately 2.9% taken by the ten largest. Germline lookup yields CDR1 MDHEN and CDR2 SYDVKM. V lost 6 bases, J lost 0 bases, and 9 bases lay in between. The CDR3 contains 14 residues. This receptor was taken from a woman in her 30s with active or convalescent COVID-19. The sample consisted of peripheral blood. V is TRBV28 and J is TRBJ1-3; D not certain. The CDR3 DNA follows: TGTGCCAGCAGCCAGCTAGGCTCTGGAAACACCATATATTTT. It translates to CASSQLGSGNTIYF.